The present entry profiles one T cell receptor (beta chain) with its context. No antigen is known for it. The sample belongs to a study of graft-versus-host responses after intestinal transplantation. Method: immunoSEQ multiplex PCR; TCRdb's copy keeps in-frame clones and lacks some. The sample contains about 47,000 clones, roughly 96% of which appear only once. CDR3 length: 12 residues. Germline V lookup: CDR1 MNHNY, CDR2 SVGAGI (reference sequence). The V and J ends lost 10 bases and 0 bases respectively, with 9 bases between them. The chain recombines TRBV6-6 with TRBJ1-1; D is uncertain. Sequencing was performed on unstimulated CD8+ T cells sorted from spleen or lymph node cells, taken before transplant. This receptor was identified in a human donor who was the organ donor for an intestinal transplant. CDR3 protein: CATLWLNTEAFF. CDR3 bases: TGTGCCACACTGTGGCTGAACACTGAAGCTTTCTTT.